A single sample gave rise to the 14 T cell receptor beta chains below, sequenced in a study of shared clonotypes between healthy human individuals. Sequencing was performed with immunoSEQ multiplex PCR; in TCRdb, only in-frame clones are kept and a portion is missing. The data show around 500,000 clones, with around 80% seen just once and around 11% held by the top ten. Sequences were obtained from PBMCs. The origin of the receptors is a woman aged 40 to 55 in good health. Some clones in this sample may be carry-over from other donors' samples.

The chain combines TRBV30 with TRBJ1-1; D is possibly TRBD1 (5 bases). The V end was cut by 2 bases, the J end by 0 bases, with 10 bases between. The germline gives CDR1 GTSNPN, CDR2 SVGIG (reference sequence). The CDR3 contains 14 residues. DNA for the CDR3: TGTGCCTGGAGTTGGGGGGGTATGAACACTGAAGCTTTCTTT. Its protein is CAWSWGGMNTEAFF.

The chain combines TRBV11-2 with TRBJ2-3; D may correspond to TRBD1 or TRBD2 (5 bases each). The CDR3 runs 15 residues. CDR1 SGHAT and CDR2 FQNNGV come from the germline V gene. The V gene lost 3 bases and the J gene lost 3 bases, with 13 bases spanning the gap. This chain's CDR3 is CASSLRGARTDTQYF. The CDR3, as DNA: TGTGCCAGCAGCTTGAGGGGCGCCAGGACAGATACGCAGTATTTT.

The chain employs TRBV11-2 and TRBJ2-1; 11 bases are a match to TRBD2. The CDR3 is 14 amino acids. V dropped 3 bases and J dropped 7; count of bases not matched to a gene: 2. Germline values: CDR1 SGHAT, CDR2 FQNNGV. CDR3 loop: CASSFSGRENEQFF. Here the CDR3 DNA reads TGTGCCAGCAGCTTTAGCGGGAGGGAAAATGAGCAGTTCTTC.

V gene TRBV7-2 combines with J gene TRBJ2-7; D is uncertain. CDR1 and CDR2 (germline): SGHTA, FQGNSA. The CDR3 runs 11 residues. The V end lost 5 bases, the J end lost 7 bases, and 9 bases lay between the germline ends. The CDR3 loop is CASSRSGEQYF. The CDR3 nucleotides read TGTGCCAGCAGCCGCTCCGGTGAGCAGTACTTC.

V is TRBV2 and J is TRBJ2-1; tentatively, D is TRBD1 or TRBD2 (6 bases each). V lost 9 bases and J 6 bases, leaving 18 bases between the germline ends. The CDR3 sequence is 14 residues long. Germline values: CDR1 SNHLY, CDR2 FYNNEI. CDR3 nucleotides: TGTGCCAGTTGGTCGGGGGCGCGGATCAATGAGCAGTTCTTC. Translation gives CASWSGARINEQFF.

This rearrangement joins TRBV2 to TRBJ2-3, with 8 nucleotides matching TRBD2. The V segment lost 4 bases and the J segment 1 base; nucleotides outside the gene matches: 4. The CDR3 has 15 residues. Germline CDR1 reads SNHLY; CDR2 reads FYNNEI. The CDR3 DNA is TGTGCCAGCAGTGTAGCGGGGTTCGGCACAGATACGCAGTATTTT. This gives the protein CASSVAGFGTDTQYF.

The V gene is TRBV2, the J gene TRBJ2-1, with 7 bases fitting TRBD2. This CDR3 contains 13 residues. Germline CDR1 SNHLY, CDR2 FYNNEI. The trim removed 9 bases at V and 7 bases at J, leaving 9 bases unmatched. The CDR3: CASGWTGGNEQFF. CDR3 nucleotide sequence: TGTGCCAGTGGATGGACGGGAGGTAATGAGCAGTTCTTC.

J is TRBJ2-3 and V is TRBV2; tentatively, D is TRBD2 (6 bases). The CDR3 has 14 residues. The V end lost 6 bases, the J end lost 5 bases, and 15 bases lay between the germline ends. Germline-derived CDR1 and CDR2 are SNHLY and FYNNEI. In nucleotides, the CDR3 is TGTGCCAGCAGCGTGGACTACTCAGGAGATACGCAGTATTTT. This codes for CASSVDYSGDTQYF. The full variable domain, with the rest looked up from reference TRBV2 and TRBJ2-3, is EPEVTQTPSHQVTQMGQEVILRCVPISNHLYFYWYRQILGQKVEFLVSFYNNEISEKSEIFDDQFSVERPDGSNFTLKIRSTKLEDSAMYFCASSVDYSGDTQYFGPGTRLTVL.

The gene calls are TRBV18 and TRBJ2-1; no clear D gene. V shed 0 bases and J shed 1 base, with 16 bases lying between them. Germline CDR1 and CDR2: KGHSH and LQKENI. The CDR3 consists of 18 residues. The CDR3 reads CASSPPVGSSESYNEQFF. The DNA for the CDR3 is TGTGCCAGCTCACCACCGGTCGGCAGCAGTGAGTCCTACAATGAGCAGTTCTTC.

The chain couples TRBV11-3 to TRBJ2-5, with no clear D. Between the trimmed V and J ends, which lost 5 bases and 2 bases, there was a span of 6 bases. In germline, CDR1 is SGHNT, CDR2 YENEEA. The CDR3 totals 12 residues. In DNA, the CDR3 is TGTGCCAGCAGCCCTAATCAAGAGACCCAGTACTTC. Translated, it gives CASSPNQETQYF.

The chain uses TRBV18 and TRBJ2-7; 10 nucleotides align to TRBD1. The CDR3 spans 15 residues. Germline CDR1 reads KGHSH; CDR2 reads LQKENI. V shed 2 bases, J shed 6 bases, and the junction held 7 bases outside the gene matches. CDR3 protein: CASSPTGTGVGEQYF. The CDR3, as DNA: TGTGCCAGCTCACCAACCGGGACAGGGGTGGGCGAGCAGTACTTC.

With respect to this clone: The junction differs from germline at one of its ends, possibly a read error. Other DNA sequences of this sample code for an identical CDR3. The chain links TRBV5-1 to TRBJ2-5; D possibly matches TRBD1 or TRBD2 (5 bases each). CDR3 length: 14 residues. Germline assignment: CDR1 SGHRS and CDR2 YFSETQ. CDR3 residues: CASSLGGFQETQYF. CDR3 sequence (DNA): TGCGCCAGCAGCTTGGGGGGGTTCCAAGAGACCCAATACTTC.

V is TRBV10-3 and J is TRBJ2-7; unclear D gene. Trimming left V 3 bases short and J 1 base short, with 10 bases between. The CDR3 covers 14 residues. Germline CDR1 ENHRY, CDR2 SYGVKD. As DNA, the CDR3 is TGTGCCATCAGTGACGTACCTCAGTCCTACGAGCAGTACTTC. Amino acid sequence: CAISDVPQSYEQYF.

V and J are TRBV28 and TRBJ2-5; D gene unclear. This CDR3 comprises 13 residues. CDR1 is MDHEN, CDR2 SYDVKM, per germline. Trimming shortened V by 3 bases and J by 5 bases, and 10 bases separated the two germline ends. CDR3 DNA: TGTGCCAGCAGTTTTGGTGGTAGGGAGACCCAGTACTTC. It codes for CASSFGGRETQYF.